This T cell receptor (beta chain) originates from a study of shared clonotypes between healthy human individuals. The study, taken as a whole, reports: Read depth was anticipated to influence clonotype sharing among donors.

The CDR3 length is 13 residues. Trimming cost V 5 bases and J 5 bases, with 11 bases left between them. The germline CDR1 and CDR2 sequences are SGHTA and FQGNSA. It was at deep level that the assay was run. Method: immunoSEQ multiplex PCR; TCRdb's copy keeps in-frame clones and lacks some. Of about 1 million clones in the sample, about 77% were seen once. Of note for this clone: Its antigen is as yet unknown.

This receptor was identified in a man aged 18-30 years in good health. The sample consisted of memory CD4+ T cells sorted from blood. The sample's subset: CD45RA-negative fraction. V gene TRBV7-2 combines with J gene TRBJ2-3, with D unresolved. The CDR3: CASSPFSGDTQYF. In nucleotides, the CDR3 is TGTGCCAGCAGCCCATTCTCCGGAGATACGCAGTATTTT.